The text below deals with one T cell receptor beta chain. TCR beta was sequenced from blood CD8+ and CD4+ T cells. The multiple sclerosis control cohort comprised treatment-naive individuals presenting with stable or active relapsing-remitting disease. TEMRA cells were enriched by FACS, while CD8+ and CD4+ T cells were obtained through a negative isolation that was performed magnetically. This CDR3 region has 12 residues. V lost 5 bases to trimming and J lost 4 bases, with 7 bases between them. In germline, CDR1 is SEHNR, CDR2 FQNEAQ (reference sequence). An input of about 0.5 to 1 ug of RNA was subjected to reverse transcription using random hexamers. Coverage of TCR beta CDR3 amplification by immunoSEQ multiplex PCR extended to 54 Vbeta and 13 Jbeta. Via MiXCR, TCRdb re-called the immunoSEQ multiplex PCR reads, giving one row per CDR3 protein. The sample includes roughly 130,000 distinct CDR3 sequences, around 95% of them seen just once.

This specimen belongs to a study of CD8 T cells in Susac syndrome. The sequence was collected from a human donor with multiple sclerosis. The sample consisted of CD4+ T cells from PBMCs. The chain has TRBV7-9 and TRBJ2-3; no clear D. CDR3 amino acids: CASSQVADTQYF. The CDR3 bases are TGTGCCAGCAGCCAGGTTGCAGATACGCAGTATTTT.